The 2 T cell receptor beta chains given below trace back to one sample, sequenced in a study of T cell changes during pregnancy in multiple sclerosis. Measured with immunoSEQ multiplex PCR; TCRdb has only the in-frame clones, and not every one. Of 45,000 to 50,000 clones listed, 75% to 95% are singletons. Sequencing was performed on CD8+ T cells from peripheral blood mononuclear cells, taken after pregnancy. The receptors originated from a female donor with multiple sclerosis, enrolled in a pregnancy study.

The V gene is TRBV9, the J gene TRBJ2-5; 10 bases agree with TRBD1. Germline V lookup: CDR1 SGDLS, CDR2 YYNGEE. The CDR3 sequence is 14 residues long. The V segment lost 3 bases and the J segment 4 bases; nucleotides outside the gene matches: 3. CDR3: CASSERQGAETQYF. CDR3 nucleotide sequence: TGTGCCAGCAGCGAGAGACAGGGGGCAGAGACCCAGTACTTC.

This clone is a singleton in its sample. V gene TRBV5-5 combines with J gene TRBJ2-7; D might be TRBD2 (6 bases). The V gene lost 2 bases and the J gene lost 3 bases, with 15 bases spanning the gap. The CDR3 runs 15 residues. Germline CDR1 reads SGHKS; CDR2 reads YYEKEE (reference sequence). The CDR3 reads CASSFGSFLGYEQYF. CDR3 bases: TGTGCCAGCAGCTTCGGGAGTTTCCTGGGCTACGAGCAGTACTTC.